The subject of this entry is one T cell receptor beta chain. Its antigen target is currently unknown. Qualities for individual bases were not recorded, and no much larger clone is one base off. The junction shows trimming of 2 bases on V and 3 bases on J, plus 11 bases between the germline ends. The germline V gene yields MGHRA for CDR1 and YSYEKL for CDR2. Spanning cysteine to phenylalanine, the CDR3 consists of 14 amino acids. Only CDR3 DNA remains: 42 bases, in frame from the first base. Using the deep immunoSEQ assay, multiplex PCR amplified TCR CDR3 regions from genomic DNA. Extracted genomic DNA from each cell subset was distributed evenly across all wells of several immunoSEQ 96-well plates, and each plate was treated as a replicate. For sorted subsets, each replicate PCR was loaded with 200 ng genomic DNA, equivalent to 32,000 or so T cell genomes. Purified libraries were measured with a Qubit 3.0 fluorometer, size-checked on a Bioanalyzer 2100, and measured again with the KAPA Library Quantification kit. Every immunoSEQ 96-well plate was sequenced on a dedicated single-read 150-cycle Illumina NextSeq 550 flow cell. The source study handled its data this way. Because the immunoSEQ output held only junctional sequences and lacked quality scores, the filtering could not match the filtering applied to full-length reads. To assign V/J genes and CDR3, sequences were annotated against IMGT germline references using PyIR, a Python wrapper for IgBLAST v1.9. Reads with weak V/J assignments (E-value above 1e-6), missing CDR3, stop codons, out-of-frame junctions, or ambiguous translated residues were removed. V3J clonotypes were defined as sequences sharing the same inferred V gene, J gene, and CDR3 amino acid sequence. The percentage overlap between two repertoires was calculated by dividing the number of shared unique clonotypes by the size of the smaller repertoire. RTK rarefaction, the Chao1 estimator, and Recon v2.1 estimates of unobserved clonotypes were used to assess repertoire richness. OLGA was used to compute generation probabilities for all TCRbeta clonotypes that the gDNA method yielded from several donors. As stored in TCRdb, this immuneACCESS dataset retains in-frame rearrangements with V and J assigned. A fraction of the clones does not appear; measured against another copy, unresolved V genes explain less than half of the discrepancy, and the remainder lacks a known reason. The V and J calls and clone size are taken from that table; D and trimming were inferred from the DNA. Here the sample has around 2.1 million clones; about 92% occur a single time. Over 1.5% of the sample lies in the top ten.

This entry belongs to a study of shared clonotypes between healthy human individuals (dated by TCRdb to 2019 to 2021). The study in broad terms: Three men and two women, aged 18 to 49 years, made up the cohort. For each donor, CD4 naive and CD4 memory were each given three plates, CD8 naive was given two plates, and CD8 memory was given one plate. To estimate repertoire size and how much clonotype sharing occurs between individuals, the study deeply sequenced the blood TCR repertoires of roughly 5 healthy adults. To increase sequencing depth and limit assay-specific biases, different laboratories used diverse techniques to prepare libraries and sequence TCR repertoires. Between about 0.94 and 8.9 billion PBMCs per donor were obtained by leukapheresis. What the work shows at the level of the full study, not this receptor alone: Estimated clonotype richness was generally larger for naive than for memory subsets. Because the study included only a small number of donors, the genetic and exposure-history diversity represented was limited. Only blood was sampled, and tissue TCR repertoires likely differ from those in blood. Incomplete sequencing was indicated by rarefaction of sorted-subset datasets, despite the large sequencing depth. Roughly 5% of naive CD4, around 3.6% of naive CD8, approximately 2.2% of memory CD4, and about 0.4% of memory CD8 clonotypes were shared across a handful of donors. Higher generation probabilities were observed for clonotypes shared by all four sorted-subset donors than for non-shared clonotypes. Pairwise subsampling indicated that sequencing depth was expected to affect the degree of clonotype sharing among donors.

CD8 naive samples consisted of CD45RO-negative cells that were positively selected for CCR7, yielding a CD45RA+CCR7+ population without TemRA cells. Healthy HIV-negative adults with no recently reported acute infections or vaccinations were included as donors. Every donor was a Caucasian adult residing in Nashville, Tennessee, USA. Blood was collected by leukapheresis, and PBMCs were isolated by Ficoll-Histopaque density gradient centrifugation and then cryopreserved in liquid nitrogen vapor phase. Analytical flow cytometry was used to check the purity and quantity of every magnetically sorted T cell population. Genomic DNA was isolated from each sorted fraction and quantified by UV absorbance on a Nanodrop 2000c.

The chain is assembled from TRBV4-1 and TRBJ2-7; the D gene remains uncertain. Sample: naive CD8+ T cells from PBMCs. This specimen's cell subset or site label, interpreted: CD45RA+CCR7+. The sequence derives from a man between 18 and 29 years old in good health. Some clones in this sample may be carry-over from other donors' samples. In nucleotide form, the sequence is TGCGCCAGCAGCCAACGCGGCGGCTTCTACGAGCAGTACTTC. Its protein reads: CASSQRGGFYEQYF.